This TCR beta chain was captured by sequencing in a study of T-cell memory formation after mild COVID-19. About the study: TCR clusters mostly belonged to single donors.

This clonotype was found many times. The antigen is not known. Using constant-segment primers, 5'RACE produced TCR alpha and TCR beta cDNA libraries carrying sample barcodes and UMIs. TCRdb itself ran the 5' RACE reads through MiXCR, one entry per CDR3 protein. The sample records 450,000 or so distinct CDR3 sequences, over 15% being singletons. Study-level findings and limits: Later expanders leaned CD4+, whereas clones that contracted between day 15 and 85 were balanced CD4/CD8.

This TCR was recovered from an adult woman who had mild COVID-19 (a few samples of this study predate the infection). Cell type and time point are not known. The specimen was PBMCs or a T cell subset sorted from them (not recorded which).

CDR3 DNA sequence: TGTGCCAGCAGTGACGGTGGGGACCACACTGAAGCTTTCTTT. Protein: CASSDGGDHTEAFF. The gene calls are TRBV6-4 and TRBJ1-1, with D possibly being TRBD1 (5 bases). Trimming shortened V by 2 bases and J by 3 bases, and 10 bases separated the two germline ends. The CDR3 sequence is 14 residues long. Germline loops: CDR1 MRHNA, CDR2 SNTAGT.